The entry below describes one T cell receptor beta chain. The antigen is undetermined. CDR1 is SGHNT, CDR2 YYREEE, per germline (reference sequence). Trimming removed 1 base at V and 4 bases at J, with 8 bases between. The CDR3 spans 13 residues. This sample is drawn from a study of beta chain features in type 1 diabetes. Looking at the study overall: Across all samples, over 85 million sorted cells were examined. Notes on the study in general: Insertion counts at VDJ junctions were lower in type 1 diabetes patients, who also showed more deletions there. The study found moderately but significantly shorter TCRB CDR3s in all four CD4+ subsets of Type 1 diabetes patients. Patients and controls would be equally affected if PCR favored shorter templates.

The study reverse transcribed the entire isolated RNA, so it sequenced expressed TCRB transcripts. Assay: immunoSEQ multiplex PCR; the TCRdb copy retains only in-frame clones and omits some. The data show over 14,000 clones, 65% to 85% seen once. Stem cell-like memory, regulatory, central memory and naive CD4+ cells were sorted via CD45RO/CCR7/CD25/CD127/CD95/CD27. The sample taken for sequencing was stem cell memory CD4+ T cells from blood. The receptor was derived from a woman aged 18-29 years with type 1 diabetes. The chain couples TRBV5-4 to TRBJ2-5; D unresolved. The CDR3 region is CASSLLPGETQYF. The CDR3 DNA reads as TGTGCCAGCAGCTTGCTCCCCGGAGAGACCCAGTACTTC.